This T cell receptor (beta chain) was sequenced during a study of blood T cell repertoires in COVID-19. Study information: PBMCs, B-cell-depleted T cells, or T cells were the source of the cDNA or gDNA that made up the material.

Original methodology: Using reference gene primer amplification, nucleated cell counts were estimated. Method: immunoSEQ multiplex PCR; TCRdb's copy keeps in-frame clones and lacks some. The V and J calls and clone size come from that table; D and trimming were worked out from the DNA. This sample carries around 130,000 clones, around 77% of them seen once, and the ten largest clones take under 20%. Germline lookup yields CDR1 LNHDA and CDR2 SQIVND (reference sequence). V lost 5 bases to trimming and J lost 6 bases, with 16 bases between them. This CDR3 comprises 15 residues. This sequence joins TRBV19 and TRBJ1-4, with D uncertain. What was sequenced was peripheral blood. The TCR was taken from a man in his fifties or sixties with active or convalescent COVID-19. CDR3 DNA: TGTGCCAGTAGTCCTCGGGGAATGGCAGATGAAAAACTGTTTTTT. Amino acids: CASSPRGMADEKLFF.